Each of the 14 T cell receptor beta chains below was sequenced from the same sample in a study of CD8 T cells in Susac syndrome. RNA in amounts of 0.5 to 1 ug was reverse transcribed with random hexamers. TCRdb ran MiXCR on the immunoSEQ multiplex PCR reads and lists one entry per CDR3 protein. Among some 260,000 distinct CDR3 sequences listed, 70% to 90% were seen once. Sequencing was done on a sample of CD8+ T cells from PBMCs. Receptor source: a human donor with multiple sclerosis.

V usage is TRBV28 and J usage is TRBJ2-7; D perhaps matches TRBD2 (6 bases). With 6 bases removed from V and 2 bases from J, the gap between germline ends came to 14 bases. The CDR3 covers 14 residues. CDR1 MDHEN and CDR2 SYDVKM come from the germline V gene. CDR3 in amino acids: CASSAGRQPYEQYF. The CDR3 coding sequence is TGTGCCAGCAGCGCGGGACGGCAACCCTACGAGCAGTACTTC.

This rearrangement joins TRBV5-5 to TRBJ1-6, with D unresolved. CDR1 and CDR2 (germline): SGHKS, YYEKEE (reference sequence). V was pared by 2 bases and J by 1 base, with 10 bases between. The CDR3 totals 16 residues. The CDR3 DNA sequence: TGTGCCAGCAGCTTCGAGGGTAAATCCTATAATTCACCCCTCCACTTT. Translating it yields CASSFEGKSYNSPLHF.

The chain has TRBV7-6 and TRBJ2-1; D gene uncertain. CDR3 length equals 17 residues. Trimming removed 3 bases at V and 1 base at J, with 16 bases between. Looked up from germline, CDR1 is SGHVS and CDR2 is FNYEAQ. CDR3: CASSFYSPPYSYNEQFF. The DNA of the CDR3 is TGTGCCAGCAGCTTCTACAGCCCGCCTTATTCCTACAATGAGCAGTTCTTC.

V and J are TRBV19 and TRBJ2-1, with 8 bases that match TRBD2. Germline CDR1 and CDR2: LNHDA and SQIVND (reference sequence). Trimming at V came to 0 bases and at J to 2 bases, leaving 6 bases not matched to a gene. The CDR3 loop spans 17 amino acids. CDR3 amino acids: CASSIEAGVGPYNEQFF. The CDR3 DNA follows: TGTGCCAGTAGTATAGAAGCGGGAGTAGGCCCCTACAATGAGCAGTTCTTC.

J is TRBJ1-1 and V is TRBV30; a weak D match, TRBD1 (5 bases). Germline V CDR1 and CDR2: GTSNPN, SVGIG (reference sequence). This CDR3 is built from 14 residues. The V and J ends lost 1 base and 3 bases respectively, with 12 bases between them. In DNA, the CDR3 is TGTGCCTGGAGTGGTCGGGGGAGGGACACTGAAGCTTTCTTT. It specifies CAWSGRGRDTEAFF.

V usage is TRBV28 and J usage is TRBJ2-1; 10 bases match TRBD2. The CDR3 covers 18 residues. J lost 6 bases, V lost 7 bases, and 18 bases had no gene match. The germline V gene has CDR1 MDHEN and CDR2 SYDVKM. CDR3 residues: CASIPGLSGRADGNEQFF. In nucleotides, the CDR3 is TGTGCCAGCATCCCGGGGTTGAGCGGGAGGGCCGATGGCAATGAGCAGTTCTTC. Filled out from reference TRBV28 and TRBJ2-1, the complete variable domain reads DVKVTQSSRYLVKRTGEKVFLECVQDMDHENMFWYRQDPGLGLRLIYFSYDVKMKEKGDIPEGYSVSREKKERFSLILESASTNQTSMYLCASIPGLSGRADGNEQFFGPGTRLTVL.

The V and J genes are TRBV19 and TRBJ1-2; D is undetermined. Trimming removed 6 bases from V and 1 base from J, with 9 bases in between. Looked up from germline, CDR1 is LNHDA and CDR2 is SQIVND (reference sequence). The CDR3 length is 13 residues. CDR3 sequence (DNA): TGTGCCAGTAGGCCAGCCGTTAACTATGGCTACACCTTC. The encoded protein is CASRPAVNYGYTF.

The rearrangement links TRBV7-9 to TRBJ2-7; no clear D gene. Germline loops: CDR1 SEHNR, CDR2 FQNEAQ (reference sequence). V was cut by 5 bases and J by 2 bases, with 7 bases left in between. This CDR3 spans 12 amino acids. The CDR3 is CASSPQTYEQYF. For the CDR3, the DNA is TGTGCCAGCAGCCCTCAGACCTACGAGCAGTACTTC. The full variable domain, in which reference TRBV7-9 and TRBJ2-7 provide the parts outside the CDR3, is DTGVSQNPRHKITKRGQNVTFRCDPISEHNRLYWYRQTLGQGPEFLTYFQNEAQLEKSRLLSDRFSAERPKGSFSTLEIQRTEQGDSAMYLCASSPQTYEQYFGPGTRLTVT.

The chain recombines TRBV29-1 with TRBJ2-1; no clear D. V was clipped by 5 bases and J by 2 bases, with 16 bases between them. CDR1 is SQVTM and CDR2 is ANQGSEA in the germline V gene. The CDR3 totals 15 residues. The CDR3 region is CSVLRRVTPYNEQFF. The CDR3 nucleotides are TGCAGCGTTCTCCGTCGGGTAACCCCCTACAATGAGCAGTTCTTC.

The rearrangement uses TRBV27 and TRBJ1-2; possible D gene TRBD1, 5 bases. Trimming stripped 3 bases from V and 5 bases from J, with 13 bases between. There are 14 residues in the CDR3. Germline CDR1 and CDR2: MNHEY and SMNVEV (reference sequence). The CDR3 coding sequence is TGTGCCAGCAGTTTCGGGCAGGGACTTTATGGCTACACCTTC. As protein: CASSFGQGLYGYTF.

V usage is TRBV4-1 and J usage is TRBJ1-5; D unresolved. Germline V gene lookup returns CDR1 MGHRA and CDR2 YSYEKL. V dropped 0 bases and J dropped 10 bases, with 13 bases sitting between them. The CDR3 consists of 14 residues. CDR3 sequence (DNA): TGCGCCAGCAGCCAAGACCCAGCTCCCAATCCCCAGCATTTT. Translating it yields CASSQDPAPNPQHF.

J is TRBJ1-2 and V is TRBV30; D remains unclear. V was shortened by 4 bases and J by 4 bases, with 10 bases between the two germline ends. This CDR3 is built from 12 residues. Germline CDR1 and CDR2: GTSNPN and SVGIG (reference sequence). The CDR3 here is CAWILKSYGYTF. DNA of the CDR3: TGTGCCTGGATACTGAAAAGCTATGGCTACACCTTC.

The V call is TRBV5-4, the J call TRBJ2-3; 11 nucleotides line up with TRBD1. The CDR3 contains 17 residues. Germline CDR1 and CDR2: SGHNT and YYREEE (reference sequence). The trim removed 3 bases at V and 5 bases at J, leaving 11 bases unmatched. The CDR3 reads CASSSLGQGARRDTQYF. The CDR3 bases are TGTGCCAGCAGCTCCCTAGGACAGGGGGCTAGAAGAGATACGCAGTATTTT.

The chain has TRBV7-9 and TRBJ1-1; TRBD1 agrees at 7 bases. V shed 1 base, J shed 0 bases, and the junction held 5 bases outside the gene matches. The CDR3 is 16 amino acids. Germline CDR1 is SEHNR and CDR2 is FQNEAQ (reference sequence). The CDR3 sequence: CASSLGRGWMNTEAFF. The CDR3 DNA reads as TGTGCCAGCAGCTTAGGCAGGGGGTGGATGAACACTGAAGCTTTCTTT.